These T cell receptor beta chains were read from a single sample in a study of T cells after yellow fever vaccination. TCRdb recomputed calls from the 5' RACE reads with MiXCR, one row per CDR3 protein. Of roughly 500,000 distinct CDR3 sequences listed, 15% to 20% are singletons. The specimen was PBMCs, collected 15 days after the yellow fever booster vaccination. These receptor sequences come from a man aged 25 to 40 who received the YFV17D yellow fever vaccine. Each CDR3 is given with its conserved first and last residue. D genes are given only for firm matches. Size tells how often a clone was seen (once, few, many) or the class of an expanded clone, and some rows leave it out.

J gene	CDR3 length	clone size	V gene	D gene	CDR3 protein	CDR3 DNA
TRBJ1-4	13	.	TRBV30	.	CAWSKTGYEKLFF	TGTGCCTGGAGTAAGACAGGTTACGAAAAACTGTTTTTT
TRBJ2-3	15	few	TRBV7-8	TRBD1	CASSQGARESDTQYF	TGTGCCAGCAGCCAGGGGGCGCGTGAGTCAGATACGCAGTATTTT
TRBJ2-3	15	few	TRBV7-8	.	CASSLFGQITDTQYF	TGTGCCAGCAGCTTATTCGGACAGATCACAGATACGCAGTATTTT
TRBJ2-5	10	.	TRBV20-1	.	CSAQEGTQYF	TGCAGTGCTCAGGAGGGGACCCAGTACTTC
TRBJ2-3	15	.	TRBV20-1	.	CSVRDPQSGTDTQYF	TGCAGTGTTAGAGATCCCCAGAGTGGCACAGATACGCAGTATTTT
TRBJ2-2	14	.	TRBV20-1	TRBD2	CSARDLGGAGELFF	TGCAGTGCTAGAGATCTCGGGGGGGCCGGGGAGCTGTTTTTT
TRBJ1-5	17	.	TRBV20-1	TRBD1	CSARAGQGGFSNQPQHF	TGCAGTGCTAGGGCGGGACAGGGTGGGTTCAGCAATCAGCCCCAGCATTTT
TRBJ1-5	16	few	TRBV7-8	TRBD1	CASSQRQGARDQPQHF	TGTGCCAGCAGCCAACGACAGGGGGCACGAGATCAGCCCCAGCATTTT
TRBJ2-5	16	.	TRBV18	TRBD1	CASSPTTGGPQETQYF	TGTGCCAGCTCACCTACAACAGGGGGCCCCCAAGAGACCCAGTACTTC
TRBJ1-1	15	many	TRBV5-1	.	CASSLGSRPNTEAFF	TGCGCCAGCAGCCTTGGGTCTCGCCCAAACACTGAAGCTTTCTTT
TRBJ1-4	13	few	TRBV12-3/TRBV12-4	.	CASSLGGSEKLFF	TGTGCCAGCAGTTTAGGGGGGTCTGAAAAACTGTTTTTT
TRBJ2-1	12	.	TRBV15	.	CATSALVNEQFF	TGTGCCACCAGCGCTCTAGTGAATGAGCAGTTCTTC
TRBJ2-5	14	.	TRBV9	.	CASSAGGGPETQYF	TGTGCCAGCAGCGCAGGGGGGGGACCGGAGACCCAGTACTTC
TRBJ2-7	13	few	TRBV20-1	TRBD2	CSAKPAGVDEQYF	TGCAGTGCTAAACCAGCGGGAGTGGACGAGCAGTACTTC